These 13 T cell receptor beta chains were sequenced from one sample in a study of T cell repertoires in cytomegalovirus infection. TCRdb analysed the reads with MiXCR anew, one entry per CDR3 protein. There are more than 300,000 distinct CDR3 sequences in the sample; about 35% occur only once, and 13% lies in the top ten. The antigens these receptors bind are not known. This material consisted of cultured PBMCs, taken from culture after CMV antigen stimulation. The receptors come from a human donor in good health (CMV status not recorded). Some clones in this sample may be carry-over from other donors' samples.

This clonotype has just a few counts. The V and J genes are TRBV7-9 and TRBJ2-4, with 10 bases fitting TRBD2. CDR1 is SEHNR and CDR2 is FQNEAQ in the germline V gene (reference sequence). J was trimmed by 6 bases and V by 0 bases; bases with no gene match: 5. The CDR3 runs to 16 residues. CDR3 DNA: TGTGCCAGCAGCTTAGCTAGGTCTAGCGGGAGAAACATTCAGTACTTC. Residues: CASSLARSSGRNIQYF. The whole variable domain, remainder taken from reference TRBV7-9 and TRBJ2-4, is DTGVSQNPRHKITKRGQNVTFRCDPISEHNRLYWYRQTLGQGPEFLTYFQNEAQLEKSRLLSDRFSAERPKGSFSTLEIQRTEQGDSAMYLCASSLARSSGRNIQYFGAGTRLSVL.

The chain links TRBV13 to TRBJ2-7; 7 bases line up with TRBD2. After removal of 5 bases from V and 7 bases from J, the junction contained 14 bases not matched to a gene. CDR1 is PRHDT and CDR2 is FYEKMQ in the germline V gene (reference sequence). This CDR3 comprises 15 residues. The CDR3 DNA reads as TGTGCCAGCAGCACCCGGACTAGTTCCATAGAAGAGCAGTACGTC. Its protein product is CASSTRTSSIEEQYV.

The CDR3 loop is CASRTSFYEQYF. The CDR3 bases are TGTGCCAGCAGGACCAGTTTTTACGAGCAGTACTTC. The chain uses TRBV28 and TRBJ2-7; no definite D call. The germline V gene has CDR1 MDHEN and CDR2 SYDVKM. V shed 6 bases and J shed 4 bases, with 10 bases lying between them. The CDR3 runs 12 residues.

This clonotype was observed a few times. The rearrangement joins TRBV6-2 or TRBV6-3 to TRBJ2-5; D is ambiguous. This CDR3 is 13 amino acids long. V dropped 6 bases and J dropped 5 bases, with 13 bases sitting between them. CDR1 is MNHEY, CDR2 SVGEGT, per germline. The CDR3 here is CASSQSPQETQYF. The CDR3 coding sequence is TGTGCCAGCAGCCAATCACCGCAGGAGACCCAGTACTTC.

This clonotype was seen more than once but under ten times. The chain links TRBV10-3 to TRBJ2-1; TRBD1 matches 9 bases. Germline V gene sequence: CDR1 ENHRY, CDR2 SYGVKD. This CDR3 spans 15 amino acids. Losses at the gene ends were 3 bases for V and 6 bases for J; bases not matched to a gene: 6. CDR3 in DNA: TGTGCCATCAGTGACTCCAGGACAGGGGCCAATGAGCAGTTCTTC. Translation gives CAISDSRTGANEQFF.

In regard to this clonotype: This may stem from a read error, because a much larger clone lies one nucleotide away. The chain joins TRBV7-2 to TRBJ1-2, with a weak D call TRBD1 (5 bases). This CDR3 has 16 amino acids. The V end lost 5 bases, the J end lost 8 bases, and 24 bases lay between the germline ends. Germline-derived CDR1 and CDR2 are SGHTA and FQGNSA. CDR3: CTSSENRISYGEGYTF. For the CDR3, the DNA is TGTACCAGCAGCGAAAACAGGATTTCCTATGGTGAGGGCTACACCTTC.

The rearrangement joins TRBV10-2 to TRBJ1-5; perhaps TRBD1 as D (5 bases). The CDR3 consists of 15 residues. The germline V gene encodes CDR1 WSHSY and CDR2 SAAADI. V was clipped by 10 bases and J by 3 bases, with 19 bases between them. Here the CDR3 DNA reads TGCGCCACCGCGGGGGGGGTACAGATCAATCAGCCCCAGCATTTT. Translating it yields CATAGGVQINQPQHF.

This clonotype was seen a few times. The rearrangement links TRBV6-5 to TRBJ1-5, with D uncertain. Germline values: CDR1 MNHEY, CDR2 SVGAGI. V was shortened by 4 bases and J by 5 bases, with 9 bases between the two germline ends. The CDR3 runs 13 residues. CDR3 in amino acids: CASSSTKDQPQHF. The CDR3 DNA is TGTGCCAGCAGTTCCACCAAAGATCAGCCCCAGCATTTT.

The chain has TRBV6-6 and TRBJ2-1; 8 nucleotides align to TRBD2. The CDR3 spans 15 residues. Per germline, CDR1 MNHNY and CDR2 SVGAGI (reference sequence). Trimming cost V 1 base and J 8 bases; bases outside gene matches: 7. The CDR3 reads CASSYLREAVDEQFF. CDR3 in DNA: TGTGCCAGCAGTTACTTGCGGGAGGCCGTCGATGAGCAGTTCTTC.

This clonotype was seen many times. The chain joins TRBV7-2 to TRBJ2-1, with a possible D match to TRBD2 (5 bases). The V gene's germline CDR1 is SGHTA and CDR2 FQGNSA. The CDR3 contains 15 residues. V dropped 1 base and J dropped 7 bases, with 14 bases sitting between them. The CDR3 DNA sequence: TGTGCCAGCAGCTTAGTGGGAGTGGGTGGGAATGAGCAGTTCTTC. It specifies CASSLVGVGGNEQFF. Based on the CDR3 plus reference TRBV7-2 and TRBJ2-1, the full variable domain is GAGVSQSPSNKVTEKGKDVELRCDPISGHTALYWYRQSLGQGLEFLIYFQGNSAPDKSGLPSDRFSAERTGGSVSTLTIQRTQQEDSAVYLCASSLVGVGGNEQFFGPGTRLTVL.

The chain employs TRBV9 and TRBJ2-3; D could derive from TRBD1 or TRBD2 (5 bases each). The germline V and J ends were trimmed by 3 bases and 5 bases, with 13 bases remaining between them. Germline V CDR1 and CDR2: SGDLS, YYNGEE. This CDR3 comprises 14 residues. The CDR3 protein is CASSGRGPGDTQYF. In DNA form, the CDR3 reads TGTGCCAGCAGCGGACGGGGCCCAGGAGATACGCAGTATTTT.

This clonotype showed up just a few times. DNA for the CDR3: TGTGCCAGCAGTTACGGCGGGAGCCCAGAGACCCAGTACTTC. Residues: CASSYGGSPETQYF. The chain is built from TRBV6-6 and TRBJ2-5; 7 nucleotides line up with TRBD2. The CDR3 loop spans 14 amino acids. The germline V gene has CDR1 MNHNY and CDR2 SVGAGI (reference sequence). Trimming removed 2 bases from V and 4 bases from J; junction bases left unmatched: 4.

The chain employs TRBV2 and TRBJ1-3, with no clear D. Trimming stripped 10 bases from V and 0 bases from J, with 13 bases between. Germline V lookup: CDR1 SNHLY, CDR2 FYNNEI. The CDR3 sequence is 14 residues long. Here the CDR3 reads CATQDGNSGNTIYF. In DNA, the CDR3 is TGTGCCACCCAAGACGGGAACTCTGGAAACACCATATATTTT.